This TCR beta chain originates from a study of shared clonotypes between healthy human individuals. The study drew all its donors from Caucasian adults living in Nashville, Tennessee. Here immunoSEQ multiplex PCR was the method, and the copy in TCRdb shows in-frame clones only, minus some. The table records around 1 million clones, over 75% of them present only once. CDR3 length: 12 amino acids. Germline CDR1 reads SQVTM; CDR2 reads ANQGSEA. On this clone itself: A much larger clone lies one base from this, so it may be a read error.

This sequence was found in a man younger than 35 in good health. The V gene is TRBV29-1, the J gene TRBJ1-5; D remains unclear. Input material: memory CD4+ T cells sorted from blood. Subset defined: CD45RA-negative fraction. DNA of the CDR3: TGCAGCGTTGTCTCTAGCAATCAGCCCCGGCATTTT. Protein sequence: CSVVSSNQPRHF.